This record concerns one TCR beta chain sequence. Its binding antigen is unknown. No base quality values were provided; no much bigger clone lies one nucleotide off. The library was produced with the immunoSEQ multiplex PCR assay. Rearranged TCR beta chain products were amplified from genomic DNA of sorted T-cell subsets and sequenced. The paper's processing steps were these. Repertoire diversity of productive TCR beta rearrangements was quantified using Shannon entropy and Simpson indices. Clonal expansion was assessed by the summed frequency of the 100 most abundant productive TCR beta clonotypes among total reads. The TRB repertoires were scored with a self-reactivity index built on which amino acids appear at CDR3beta positions 6 and 7. Two-way ANOVA was used for repertoire analyses, while Student t or Mann-Whitney tests were used for flow cytometric analyses. Entries here come from immuneACCESS through TCRdb and include only in-frame sequences with V and J called. Some clones fail to appear in such tables; in the studies checked, an unresolved V gene covers under half of the shortfall, and the cause of the remainder is unknown. That table supplies the V and J calls and clone size; D and trimming were determined from the DNA. This sample comprises under 30,000 clones, 90% to 95% of them detected only once. The top ten clonotypes cover approximately 0.82% of the sample.

This sample is drawn from a study of regulatory and conventional T cells in RAG deficiency (dated by TCRdb to 2016 to 2017). Study-wide context: The study used high-throughput TCR beta sequencing to compare repertoire diversity and composition of Treg, conventional CD4+ and CD8+ T cells between RAG-deficient patients and healthy controls. The study at large found these results: Shorter CDR3 lengths were found in all patient T-cell subsets, and >80% Treg-Tconv repertoire overlap at nucleotide and amino acid level was observed in Omenn syndrome patients. For some subjects, some analyses of T-cell subsets were not performed. RAG-deficient patients showed markedly lower Shannon entropy and higher Simpson indices than control T-cell subpopulations. Sorted CD25-high CD127-low cells from Omenn syndrome patients may represent peripherally activated cells rather than bona fide Treg cells. Compared with controls, Omenn syndrome and CID/AS patients had around 94-fold fewer unique TCR beta sequences in Treg cells, whereas the reduction in the other subsets was approximately 10-fold.

Before genomic DNA extraction, regulatory T cells were purified from blood as CD4+CD25-high CD127-low cells. Eight healthy control donors were used as the comparison group for repertoire analyses. Including the terminal cysteine and phenylalanine, the CDR3 comprises 19 residues. The sequence is cut down to CDR3 DNA, 57 bases in frame from base 1. CDR1 and CDR2, looked up from the germline V gene (reference sequence), are MNHEY and SMNVEV. V is pruned by 2 bases and J by 9 bases, leaving 22 bases of the junction without a gene match. The sample was also linked to a second study, of regulatory T cells. As that second study puts it: In the multiplex PCR, 52 forward TRBV primers and 13 reverse TRBJ primers were used, and assay-based and computational corrections were applied for amplification bias. Restricted unique TRB V-J pairs and skewed V and J gene usage were observed in patient repertoires, most markedly in regulatory T cells. Between CD3G-deficient patients and healthy controls, the study compared T-cell receptor beta repertoires in sorted regulatory T cells, conventional CD4+ T cells and CD8+ T cells. Ficoll density separation was used to isolate peripheral blood mononuclear cells. Rearranged TRB loci were amplified from genomic DNA by multiplex PCR within the immunoSEQ assay. Sequencing of the TRB amplicons was done on an Illumina HiSeq platform. Raw sequences were error-filtered and aligned to reference gene sequences by custom algorithms and were subsequently analyzed with the immunoSEQ online tools. Frequencies of productive and nonproductive TRB rearrangements were evaluated among both unique and total sequences. Groups were compared by t tests, Mann-Whitney tests or two-way ANOVA performed in Prism software.

The rearrangement combines TRBV27 with TRBJ2-7; the central 10 bases match TRBD1. The specimen sequenced was Tregs sorted from blood. The sequence was obtained from a human donor in good health. The CDR3 reads as follows: CASSLQRPMPGQGIAVQYF. The base sequence is TGTGCCAGCAGTTTACAACGGCCAATGCCGGGACAGGGGATCGCCGTGCAGTACTTC.